These 21 T cell receptor beta chains were sequenced from one sample in a study of regulatory and conventional T cells in RAG deficiency. TCRdb keeps only in-frame clones here, not all; method: immunoSEQ multiplex PCR. The sample consists of 25,000 to 30,000 clones, roughly 96% of them appearing once. The sorted conventional CD4+ T cells were CD25-low and CD127-high, with genomic DNA sequenced. The data also belong to a second study, concerning regulatory T cells. That source reports: Amplification used 52 TRBV primers and 13 TRBJ primers.

Sequenced material: CD25- CD4+ T cells sorted from blood. Every receptor here comes from a human donor in good health.

This clone showed up just once. This CDR3 is also generated by other DNA sequences in the sample. This chain uses TRBV5-1 with TRBJ2-5; 13 bases are shared with TRBD2. The length of the CDR3 is 15 residues. Germline assignment: CDR1 SGHRS and CDR2 YFSETQ. After removal of 8 bases from V and 3 bases from J, the junction contained 7 bases not matched to a gene. The CDR3, as DNA: TGCGCCAGTAGCACTGGACTAGCGGGAGAAGAGACCCAGTACTTC. Residues: CASSTGLAGEETQYF.

The chain has TRBV4-1 and TRBJ2-6; D not resolved. The CDR3 is 14 amino acids. The germline V and J ends were trimmed by 0 bases and 12 bases, with 12 bases remaining between them. CDR1 MGHRA and CDR2 YSYEKL come from the germline V gene. CDR3 DNA: TGCGCCAGCAGCCAAGAGAGGTCATGGTCCGTCCTGACTTTC. It encodes CASSQERSWSVLTF.

V and J are TRBV5-1 and TRBJ1-2, with 7 bases lining up with TRBD1. The CDR3 loop spans 14 amino acids. Trimming at V came to 3 bases and at J to 4 bases, leaving 6 bases not matched to a gene. From germline, CDR1 is SGHRS and CDR2 YFSETQ. This chain's CDR3 is CASSSRQGGYGYTF. The CDR3 DNA follows: TGCGCCAGCAGCTCCCGACAGGGCGGCTATGGCTACACCTTC.

The rearrangement links TRBV13 to TRBJ1-1; a possible D gene is TRBD1 (6 bases). The CDR3 totals 14 residues. Germline V gene sequence: CDR1 PRHDT, CDR2 FYEKMQ (reference sequence). The V end was cut by 2 bases, the J end by 3 bases, with 10 bases between. The DNA of the CDR3 is TGTGCCAGCAGCTTACAGGGGACCCACACTGAAGCTTTCTTT. Protein product: CASSLQGTHTEAFF.

The chain combines TRBV5-1 with TRBJ1-5, with TRBD1 as a possible D gene (6 bases). The CDR3 has 15 residues. V was cut by 0 bases and J by 4 bases, with 11 bases left in between. From germline, CDR1 is SGHRS and CDR2 YFSETQ. CDR3 loop: CASSLETGRNQPQHF. The CDR3, as DNA: TGCGCCAGCAGCTTGGAGACAGGTAGAAATCAGCCCCAGCATTTT.

J is TRBJ1-2 and V is TRBV7-3; D is possibly TRBD1 (5 bases). There are 15 residues in the CDR3. Germline-derived CDR1 and CDR2 are SGHTA and FQGTGA. The ends were cut back, 5 bases at V and 2 bases at J, with 15 bases in the middle. The CDR3 sequence: CASSPQGTPNYGYTF. For the CDR3, the DNA is TGTGCCAGCAGCCCCCAGGGAACACCAAACTATGGCTACACCTTC.

A single count supports this clone. The V gene is TRBV30, the J gene TRBJ1-5, with D maybe TRBD1 (5 bases). V shed 2 bases and J shed 7 bases, with 6 bases lying between them. Germline lookup yields CDR1 GTSNPN and CDR2 SVGIG (reference sequence). This CDR3 has 11 residues. The CDR3 loop reads CAWSQGQPQHF. CDR3 DNA sequence: TGTGCCTGGAGTCAGGGCCAGCCCCAGCATTTT.

The chain couples TRBV6-9 to TRBJ1-2; D not certain. This CDR3 has 12 residues. Looked up from germline, CDR1 is MNHGY and CDR2 is SVAAGI. V lost 8 bases, J lost 6 bases, and 13 bases lay in between. The CDR3 is CASSSIHHGYTF. The CDR3 DNA follows: TGTGCCAGCTCAAGCATCCACCATGGCTACACCTTC.

The chain recombines TRBV5-1 with TRBJ2-5, with 12 bases aligning to TRBD2. The CDR3 has 17 residues. V lost 0 bases to trimming and J lost 5 bases; unmatched junction nucleotides: 8. Germline V CDR1 and CDR2: SGHRS, YFSETQ. The CDR3 here is CASSLASSGGAWETQYF. The CDR3 coding sequence is TGCGCCAGCAGCTTGGCCTCTAGCGGGGGGGCCTGGGAGACCCAGTACTTC. Looking up the rest from reference TRBV5-1 and TRBJ2-5 gives the full variable domain: KAGVTQTPRYLIKTRGQQVTLSCSPISGHRSVSWYQQTPGQGLQFLFEYFSETQRNKGNFPGRFSGRQFSNSRSEMNVSTLELGDSALYLCASSLASSGGAWETQYFGPGTRLLVL.

The chain is built from TRBV18 and TRBJ1-5; D unresolved. Germline values: CDR1 KGHSH, CDR2 LQKENI. V shed 6 bases and J shed 2 bases, with 11 bases lying between them. The CDR3 runs 14 residues. The CDR3 region has the DNA TGTGCCAGCTCCGCGGGCCTGGGCAATCAGCCCCAGCATTTT. This gives the protein CASSAGLGNQPQHF.

This clone appeared once. V and J are TRBV28 and TRBJ1-2, with 8 bases that match TRBD1. The CDR3 extends over 16 amino acids. Germline assignment: CDR1 MDHEN and CDR2 SYDVKM. V was pared by 6 bases and J by 8 bases, with 17 bases of the junction left unmatched. This chain's CDR3 is CASSGTGTGLRWGYTF. CDR3 bases: TGTGCCAGCAGCGGCACCGGGACAGGCCTTAGGTGGGGCTACACCTTC.

For this clone: Other DNA sequences in this sample translate to the same CDR3. The chain is built from TRBV6-1 and TRBJ1-6; D remains ambiguous. Germline V CDR1 and CDR2: MNHNS, SASEGT. V gave up 4 bases and J gave up 0 bases, with 16 bases separating them. The CDR3 totals 18 residues. Written as DNA, the CDR3 is TGTGCCAGCAGTGTCGGGGAGAGGGAAGGCTCCTATAATTCACCCCTCCACTTT. Protein product: CASSVGEREGSYNSPLHF.

The J gene is TRBJ1-3, the V gene TRBV6-5; D is undetermined. V lost 4 bases and J lost 1, with 11 bases in between. The CDR3 sequence is 15 residues long. Per germline, CDR1 MNHEY and CDR2 SVGAGI. The CDR3 protein is CASSSSIRSGNTIYF. The CDR3 nucleotides read TGTGCCAGCAGTTCGTCCATTCGGTCTGGAAACACCATATATTTT.

The chain employs TRBV6-1 and TRBJ1-2; 8 nucleotides align to TRBD1. Per germline, CDR1 MNHNS and CDR2 SASEGT. Trimming at V came to 5 bases and at J to 5 bases, leaving 7 bases not matched to a gene. There are 14 residues in the CDR3. CDR3 DNA sequence: TGTGCCAGCAGTAGCCCAGGGGGCTTATATGGCTACACCTTC. It is translated as CASSSPGGLYGYTF.

The gene calls are TRBV5-1 and TRBJ1-2; 7 nucleotides align to TRBD1. J was trimmed by 7 bases and V by 4 bases; bases with no gene match: 7. In germline, CDR1 is SGHRS, CDR2 YFSETQ. The length of the CDR3 is 13 residues. CDR3 region: CASSPDRVAGYTF. The CDR3 DNA reads TGCGCCAGCAGCCCCGACAGGGTGGCTGGCTACACCTTC.

The V gene is TRBV6-5, the J gene TRBJ1-1, with D perhaps matching TRBD1 (5 bases). Trimming pared 6 bases from V and 2 bases from J, leaving 10 bases between. This CDR3 has 13 amino acids. Per germline, CDR1 MNHEY and CDR2 SVGAGI. In nucleotides, the CDR3 is TGTGCCAGCAGCAGGGTCTTTAACACTGAAGCTTTCTTT. It encodes CASSRVFNTEAFF.

In DNA, the CDR3 is TGTGCCAGCAGTGCCGACAGATTCGATCAGCCCCAGCATTTT. Encoded protein: CASSADRFDQPQHF. J is TRBJ1-5 and V is TRBV6-1, with D perhaps matching TRBD1 (5 bases). CDR1 and CDR2 (germline): MNHNS, SASEGT. With 4 bases removed from V and 5 bases from J, the gap between germline ends came to 12 bases. The length of the CDR3 is 14 residues.

The V gene is TRBV9, the J gene TRBJ1-3; 7 positions match TRBD1. From germline, CDR1 is SGDLS and CDR2 YYNGEE. The CDR3 is 17 amino acids. The trim removed 1 base at V and 4 bases at J, leaving 11 bases unmatched. In DNA, the CDR3 is TGTGCCAGCAGCGTAACGTTAACAGGGGATTACGGAAACACCATATATTTT. Encoded protein: CASSVTLTGDYGNTIYF. The whole variable domain, remainder taken from reference TRBV9 and TRBJ1-3, is DSGVTQTPKHLITATGQRVTLRCSPRSGDLSVYWYQQSLDQGLQFLIQYYNGEERAKGNILERFSAQQFPDLHSELNLSSLELGDSALYFCASSVTLTGDYGNTIYFGEGSWLTVV.

The rearrangement joins TRBV6-5 to TRBJ2-1, with 10 bases aligning to TRBD1. The length of the CDR3 is 15 residues. Trimming took 5 bases from V and 5 from J; bases not matched to a gene: 6. Germline loops: CDR1 MNHEY, CDR2 SVGAGI. The CDR3 DNA is TGTGCCAGCAGTACTCCGGGACAGGGGCACAATGAGCAGTTCTTC. Residues: CASSTPGQGHNEQFF.

The V and J genes are TRBV5-1 and TRBJ1-1; D is ambiguous. The CDR3 contains 14 residues. Germline V gives CDR1 SGHRS, CDR2 YFSETQ. Trimming pared 1 base from V and 2 bases from J, leaving 9 bases between. In DNA, the CDR3 is TGCGCCAGCAGCTTGCAGGCAGGAAACACTGAAGCTTTCTTT. It encodes CASSLQAGNTEAFF. The full variable domain, with the rest looked up from reference TRBV5-1 and TRBJ1-1, is KAGVTQTPRYLIKTRGQQVTLSCSPISGHRSVSWYQQTPGQGLQFLFEYFSETQRNKGNFPGRFSGRQFSNSRSEMNVSTLELGDSALYLCASSLQAGNTEAFFGQGTRLTVV.

The chain carries TRBV4-1 and TRBJ2-4; D is perhaps TRBD2 (5 bases). The CDR3 is 15 residues long. Germline assignment: CDR1 MGHRA and CDR2 YSYEKL. With 4 bases removed from V and 6 bases from J, the gap between germline ends came to 16 bases. CDR3 DNA sequence: TGCGCCAGCAGCCCATTCCCCAGAGGGAGAAACATTCAGTACTTC. It encodes CASSPFPRGRNIQYF.